The 13 T cell receptor beta chains listed next were all sequenced from one sample in a study of blood T cell repertoires in COVID-19. The data were produced by immunoSEQ multiplex PCR, yet TCRdb's version contains in-frame clones alone and is incomplete. Of more than 400,000 clones in the sample, roughly 87% were seen once. The sequenced material came from PBMCs or T cells enriched from blood (not recorded which). These receptors all stem from a man aged 18-30 years who had recovered from COVID-19.

The chain has TRBV9 and TRBJ1-2, with D tentatively TRBD1 (6 bases). V shed 0 bases and J shed 0 bases, with 9 bases lying between them. The CDR3 sequence is 15 residues long. Germline lookup yields CDR1 SGDLS and CDR2 YYNGEE. The CDR3 loop is CASSVAAGANYGYTF. CDR3 bases: TGTGCCAGCAGCGTAGCCGCAGGGGCTAACTATGGCTACACCTTC.

The genes are TRBV3-1 (or the pseudogene TRBV3-2) and TRBJ1-1; 7 nucleotides line up with TRBD1. The CDR3 is made up of 14 amino acids. V trimming: 1 base; J trimming: 5 bases; junction bases outside the gene matches: 4. Germline lookup yields CDR1 LGHDT and CDR2 YNNKEL (reference sequence). CDR3 nucleotides: TGTGCCAGCAGCCAAGGGGACAGCGGGACTGAAGCTTTCTTT. Residues: CASSQGDSGTEAFF.

This clone has only one observation. CDR3 residues: CASSETGTGVGYTF. DNA of the CDR3: TGTGCCAGCAGCGAAACCGGGACAGGGGTAGGCTACACCTTC. This rearrangement joins TRBV7-3 to TRBJ1-2; 10 bases fit TRBD1. The CDR3 length is 14 residues. V was pared by 5 bases and J by 8 bases, with 8 bases of the junction left unmatched. Germline assignment: CDR1 SGHTA and CDR2 FQGTGA.

This clone was counted once. V usage is TRBV28 and J usage is TRBJ1-6, with 9 bases matching TRBD1. V lost 5 bases, J lost 5 bases, and 13 bases stayed unmatched. This CDR3 is 18 amino acids long. Germline values: CDR1 MDHEN, CDR2 SYDVKM. As DNA, the CDR3 is TGTGCCAGCAGTAATGAACTCCCGGGACAGGGTGATAATTCACCCCTCCACTTT. Residues: CASSNELPGQGDNSPLHF.

J is TRBJ1-4 and V is TRBV5-6, with 9 nucleotides matching TRBD1. The CDR3 contains 15 residues. Looked up from germline, CDR1 is SGHDT and CDR2 is YYEEEE. The V segment lost 4 bases and the J segment 5 bases; nucleotides outside the gene matches: 6. The CDR3 bases are TGTGCCAGCAGCGATACCGGGACAGGGAATGAAAAACTGTTTTTT. It codes for CASSDTGTGNEKLFF.

This rearrangement joins TRBV5-1 to TRBJ1-2; TRBD1 matches 7 bases. The length of the CDR3 is 16 residues. Trimming at V came to 2 bases and at J to 5 bases, leaving 12 bases not matched to a gene. Germline values: CDR1 SGHRS, CDR2 YFSETQ. The CDR3 nucleotides are TGCGCCAGCAGCTTCGGACAGGTCGATAATCCTTATGGCTACACCTTC. This encodes CASSFGQVDNPYGYTF.

This clone was detected only a few times. The chain recombines TRBV12-3 or TRBV12-4 with TRBJ2-2; a weak D match, TRBD1 (6 bases). Trimming stripped 7 bases from V and 7 bases from J, with 13 bases between. This CDR3 region has 13 residues. The CDR3 loop reads CASTITGRGELFF. The CDR3 bases are TGTGCCAGCACCATTACAGGGCGCGGGGAGCTGTTTTTT.

J is TRBJ2-5 and V is TRBV14; D ambiguous. The V and J ends lost 1 base and 2 bases respectively, with 11 bases between them. Germline CDR1 reads SGHDN; CDR2 reads FVKESK. This CDR3 is 15 amino acids long. In DNA, the CDR3 is TGTGCCAGCAGCCAAGTCGCCCATAGACAAGAGACCCAGTACTTC. Its translation is CASSQVAHRQETQYF.

The V gene is TRBV7-9, the J gene TRBJ2-7; 7 bases fit TRBD2. CDR1 is SEHNR, CDR2 FQNEAQ, per germline (reference sequence). There are 16 residues in the CDR3. The trim removed 5 bases at V and 3 bases at J, leaving 13 bases unmatched. CDR3 in DNA: TGTGCCAGCAGCCCCCGGCTGTCGGGGGGAAACTACGAGCAGTACTTC. Amino acid sequence: CASSPRLSGGNYEQYF.

A remark on this clone: Additional DNA sequences in this sample encode the identical CDR3. The chain combines TRBV4-2 with TRBJ2-5, with D perhaps matching TRBD1 (5 bases). The germline CDR1 and CDR2 sequences are LGHNA and YNFKEQ. This CDR3 has 12 amino acids. V was trimmed by 1 base and J by 5 bases, leaving 5 bases between them. CDR3 sequence reads: CASSQGGETQYF. The CDR3 DNA reads TGTGCCAGCAGCCAAGGGGGCGAGACCCAGTACTTC.

The chain links TRBV13 to TRBJ2-7; 7 bases fit TRBD2. CDR1 and CDR2 (germline): PRHDT, FYEKMQ (reference sequence). This CDR3 spans 13 amino acids. The trim removed 1 base at V and 6 bases at J, leaving 3 bases unmatched. The CDR3 region is CASSLVLATEQYF. CDR3 nucleotide sequence: TGTGCCAGCAGCTTAGTACTAGCGACCGAGCAGTACTTC.

This clone was seen many times. The sample has other DNA sequences that encode this CDR3 too. In DNA form, the CDR3 reads TGCAGCGTTAGAGGGGGCTCTGGGTACGAGCAGTACTTC. Its protein product is CSVRGGSGYEQYF. The rearrangement joins TRBV29-1 to TRBJ2-7; 7 bases align to TRBD1. V gave up 5 bases and J gave up 4 bases; unmatched junction bases: 8. This CDR3 is built from 13 residues. Per the germline V gene, CDR1 is SQVTM and CDR2 is ANQGSEA.

J is TRBJ1-5 and V is TRBV7-2, with 9 bases identical to TRBD1. The length of the CDR3 is 16 residues. Germline CDR1 SGHTA, CDR2 FQGNSA. J was trimmed by 4 bases and V by 4 bases; bases with no gene match: 8. The CDR3 nucleotides are TGTGCCAGCAGCTCAAATCCGGGACAGGGTAATCAGCCCCAGCATTTT. Residues: CASSSNPGQGNQPQHF.